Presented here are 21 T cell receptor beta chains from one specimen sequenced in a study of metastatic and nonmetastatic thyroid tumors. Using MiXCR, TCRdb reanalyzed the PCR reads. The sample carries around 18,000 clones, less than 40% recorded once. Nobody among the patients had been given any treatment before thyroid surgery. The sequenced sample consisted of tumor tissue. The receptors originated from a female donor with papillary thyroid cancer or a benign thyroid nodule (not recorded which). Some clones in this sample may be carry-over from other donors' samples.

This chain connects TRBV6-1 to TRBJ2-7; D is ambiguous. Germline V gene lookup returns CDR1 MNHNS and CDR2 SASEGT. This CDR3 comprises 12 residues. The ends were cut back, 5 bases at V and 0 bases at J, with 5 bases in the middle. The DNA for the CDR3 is TGTGCCAGCAGTAAGAGCTCCTACGAGCAGTACTTC. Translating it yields CASSKSSYEQYF.

As DNA, the CDR3 is TGTGCCAGCAGCTTATTGAGGGGTTACAATGAGCAGTTCTTC. Its translation: CASSLLRGYNEQFF. The chain carries TRBV11-2 and TRBJ2-1; either TRBD1 or TRBD2 may fit D (5 bases each). Trimming pared 2 bases from V and 4 bases from J, leaving 9 bases between. This CDR3 contains 14 residues. Germline V CDR1 and CDR2: SGHAT, FQNNGV.

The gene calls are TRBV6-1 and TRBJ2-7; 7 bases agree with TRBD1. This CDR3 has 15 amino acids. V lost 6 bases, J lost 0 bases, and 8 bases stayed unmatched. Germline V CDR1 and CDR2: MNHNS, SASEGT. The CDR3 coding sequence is TGTGCCAGCAGGCTTCACAGGGGTAGCTCCTACGAGCAGTACTTC. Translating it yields CASRLHRGSSYEQYF.

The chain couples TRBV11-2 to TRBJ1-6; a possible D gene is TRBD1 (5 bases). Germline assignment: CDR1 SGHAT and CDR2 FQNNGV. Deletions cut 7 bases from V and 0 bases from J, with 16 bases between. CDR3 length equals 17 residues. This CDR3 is CASTGGEGSSYNSPLHF. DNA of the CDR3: TGTGCCAGCACCGGAGGGGAGGGAAGCTCCTATAATTCACCCCTCCACTTT.

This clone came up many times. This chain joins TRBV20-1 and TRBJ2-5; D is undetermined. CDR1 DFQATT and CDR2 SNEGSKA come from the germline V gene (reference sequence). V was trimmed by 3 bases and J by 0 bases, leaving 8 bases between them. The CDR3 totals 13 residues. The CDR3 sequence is CSASLGDQETQYF. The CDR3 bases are TGCAGTGCTAGTTTGGGCGACCAAGAGACCCAGTACTTC.

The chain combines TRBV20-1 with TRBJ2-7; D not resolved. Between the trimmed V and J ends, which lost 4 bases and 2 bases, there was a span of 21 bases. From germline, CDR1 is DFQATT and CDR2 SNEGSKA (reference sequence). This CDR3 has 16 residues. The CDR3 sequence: CSAILRRDFPAYEQYF. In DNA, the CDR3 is TGCAGTGCTATTCTTAGAAGGGATTTCCCCGCCTACGAGCAGTACTTC.

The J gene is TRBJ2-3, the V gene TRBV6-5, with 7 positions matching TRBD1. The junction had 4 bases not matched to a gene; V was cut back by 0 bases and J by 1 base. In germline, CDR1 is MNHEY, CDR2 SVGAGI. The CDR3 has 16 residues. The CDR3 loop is CASSYSRTGGTDTQYF. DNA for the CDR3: TGTGCCAGCAGTTACTCAAGGACAGGTGGCACAGATACGCAGTATTTT.

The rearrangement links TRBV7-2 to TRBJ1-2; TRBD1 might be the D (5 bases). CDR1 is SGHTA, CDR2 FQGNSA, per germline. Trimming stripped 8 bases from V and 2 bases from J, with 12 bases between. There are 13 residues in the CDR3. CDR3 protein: CASGGPPNYGYTF. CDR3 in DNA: TGTGCCAGCGGGGGACCGCCGAACTATGGCTACACCTTC.

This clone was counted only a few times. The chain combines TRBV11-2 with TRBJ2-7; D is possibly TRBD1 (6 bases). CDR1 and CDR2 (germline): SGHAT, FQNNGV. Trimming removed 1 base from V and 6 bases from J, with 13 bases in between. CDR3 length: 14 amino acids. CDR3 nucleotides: TGTGCCAGCAGCTTAGCTTCGCAGGGGCTCGAGCAGTACTTC. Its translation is CASSLASQGLEQYF.

DNA for the CDR3: TGTGCCAGCAGCTTATCCGTTGGGACTAGCGGCGCAAGCGAGCAGTACTTC. This gives the protein CASSLSVGTSGASEQYF. V gene TRBV11-1 combines with J gene TRBJ2-7; TRBD2 aligns across 11 bases. V shed 2 bases, J shed 6 bases, and the junction held 12 bases outside the gene matches. The germline gives CDR1 SGHAT, CDR2 FQDESV (reference sequence). The CDR3 length is 17 residues.

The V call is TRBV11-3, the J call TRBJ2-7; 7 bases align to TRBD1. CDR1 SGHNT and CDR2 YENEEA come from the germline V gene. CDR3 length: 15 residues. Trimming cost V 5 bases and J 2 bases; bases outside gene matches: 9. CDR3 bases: TGTGCCAGCAGCCCCAAGGGACAGCATACCTACGAGCAGTACTTC. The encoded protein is CASSPKGQHTYEQYF.

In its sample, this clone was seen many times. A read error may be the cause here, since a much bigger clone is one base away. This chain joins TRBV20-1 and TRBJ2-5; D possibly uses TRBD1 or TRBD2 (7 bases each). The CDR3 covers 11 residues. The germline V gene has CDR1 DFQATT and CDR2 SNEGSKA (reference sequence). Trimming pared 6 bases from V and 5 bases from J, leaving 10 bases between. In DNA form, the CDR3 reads TGCAGTGCCAGGGGGGGGGAGACCCAGTACTTC. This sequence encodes CSARGGETQYF.

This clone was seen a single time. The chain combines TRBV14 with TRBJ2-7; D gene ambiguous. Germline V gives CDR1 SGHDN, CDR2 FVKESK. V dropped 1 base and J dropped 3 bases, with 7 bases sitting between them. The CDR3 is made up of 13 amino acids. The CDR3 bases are TGTGCCAGCAGCCAAGCTAATTTCTACGAGCAGTACTTC. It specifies CASSQANFYEQYF.

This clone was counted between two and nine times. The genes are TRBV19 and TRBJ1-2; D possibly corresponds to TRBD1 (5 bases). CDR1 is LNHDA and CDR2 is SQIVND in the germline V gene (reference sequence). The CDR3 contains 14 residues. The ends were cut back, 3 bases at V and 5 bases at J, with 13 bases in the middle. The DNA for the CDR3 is TGTGCCAGTAGTATCGCTAACAGGCCTTATGGCTACACCTTC. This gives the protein CASSIANRPYGYTF.

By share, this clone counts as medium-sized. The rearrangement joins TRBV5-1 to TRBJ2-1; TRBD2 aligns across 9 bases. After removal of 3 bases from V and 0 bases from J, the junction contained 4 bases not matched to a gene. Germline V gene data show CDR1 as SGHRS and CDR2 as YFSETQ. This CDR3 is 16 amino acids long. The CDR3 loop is CASSSISGSSYNEQFF. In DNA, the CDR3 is TGCGCCAGCAGCTCGATTAGCGGGAGCTCCTACAATGAGCAGTTCTTC.

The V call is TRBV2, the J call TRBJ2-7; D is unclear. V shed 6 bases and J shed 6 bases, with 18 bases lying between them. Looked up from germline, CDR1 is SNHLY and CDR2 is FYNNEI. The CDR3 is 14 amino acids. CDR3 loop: CASREWVQVVEQYF. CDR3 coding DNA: TGTGCCAGCAGGGAGTGGGTTCAAGTTGTCGAGCAGTACTTC.

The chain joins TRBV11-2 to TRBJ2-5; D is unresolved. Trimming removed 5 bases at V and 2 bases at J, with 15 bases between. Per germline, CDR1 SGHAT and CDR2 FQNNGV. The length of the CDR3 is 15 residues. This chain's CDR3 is CASSQIGTSQETQYF. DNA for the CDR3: TGTGCCAGCAGCCAAATCGGAACTTCTCAAGAGACCCAGTACTTC.

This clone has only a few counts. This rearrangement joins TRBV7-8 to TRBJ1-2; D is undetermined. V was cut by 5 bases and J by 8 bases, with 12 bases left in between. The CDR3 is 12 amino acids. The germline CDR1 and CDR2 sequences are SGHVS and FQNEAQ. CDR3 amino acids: CASSPGGLGYTF. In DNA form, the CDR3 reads TGTGCCAGCAGCCCAGGAGGACTCGGCTACACCTTC.

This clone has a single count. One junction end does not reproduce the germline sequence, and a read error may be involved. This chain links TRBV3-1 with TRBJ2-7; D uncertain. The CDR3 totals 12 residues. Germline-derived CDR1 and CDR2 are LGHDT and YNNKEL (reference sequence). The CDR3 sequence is CASSQGFYEQYF. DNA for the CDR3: TGTGCCAGCAGCCAAGGGTTCTACGAGCAATACTTC.

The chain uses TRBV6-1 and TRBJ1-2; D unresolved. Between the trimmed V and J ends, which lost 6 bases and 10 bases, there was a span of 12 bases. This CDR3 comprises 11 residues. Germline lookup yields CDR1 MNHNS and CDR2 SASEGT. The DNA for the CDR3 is TGTGCCAGCAGGGATTTATGGGACTACACCTTC. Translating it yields CASRDLWDYTF.

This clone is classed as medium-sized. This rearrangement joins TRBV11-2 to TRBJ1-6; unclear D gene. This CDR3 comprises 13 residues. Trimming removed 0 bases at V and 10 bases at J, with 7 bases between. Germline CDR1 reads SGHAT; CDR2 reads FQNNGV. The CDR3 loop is CASSLEGGSPLHF. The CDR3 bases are TGTGCCAGCAGCTTAGAAGGTGGATCACCCCTCCACTTT.